The 23 T cell receptor beta chains in this list originate from one sample, sequenced in a study of spatial heterogeneity in lung cancer. Described time point: sample taken at primary tumor resection. Unsorted whole RNA samples from tumor, nontumor lung or frozen PBMC were sequenced. In TCRdb, the 5' RACE reads were re-called with MiXCR into one record per CDR3 protein. The repertoire consists of tens of thousands of distinct CDR3 sequences, with over 10% occurring once and the leading ten covering 4.5% to 5.5%. The material was PBMCs, obtained at surgery. These receptors were taken from a male donor with early-stage non-small cell lung cancer.

This chain links TRBV19 with TRBJ2-3; no reliable D call. This CDR3 spans 14 amino acids. Per the germline V gene, CDR1 is LNHDA and CDR2 is SQIVND (reference sequence). Trimming cost V 1 base and J 1 base, with 6 bases left between them. CDR3 sequence (DNA): TGTGCCAGTAGTATAGGAGGTCGCACAGATACGCAGTATTTT. Translation: CASSIGGRTDTQYF.

This clonotype was detected ten times or more. This chain uses TRBV24-1 with TRBJ2-1, with unresolved D. Germline CDR1 and CDR2: KGHDR and SFDVKD. V was pared by 2 bases and J by 7 bases, with 11 bases between. The CDR3 is 14 amino acids. CDR3: CATSDWGARNEQFF. As DNA, the CDR3 is TGTGCCACCAGTGATTGGGGTGCGAGAAATGAGCAGTTCTTC.

This clonotype was found a few times. The chain uses TRBV29-1 and TRBJ2-1, with a weak D call TRBD2 (6 bases). The CDR3 has 14 amino acids. Germline V gene sequence: CDR1 SQVTM, CDR2 ANQGSEA. V shed 6 bases and J shed 4 bases, with 16 bases lying between them. As DNA, the CDR3 is TGCAGCGTCGACCCCCGGGACTCATACAATGAGCAGTTCTTC. This encodes CSVDPRDSYNEQFF.

This clonotype was counted ten times or more. The rearrangement links TRBV5-1 to TRBJ1-1, with D maybe TRBD1 (5 bases). Germline V gene lookup returns CDR1 SGHRS and CDR2 YFSETQ. This CDR3 contains 16 residues. V was trimmed by 0 bases and J by 4 bases, leaving 16 bases between them. In DNA form, the CDR3 reads TGCGCCAGCAGCTTGGAGGGACCCCCCTGGGTCACTGAAGCTTTCTTT. Residues: CASSLEGPPWVTEAFF.

The chain links TRBV11-2 to TRBJ2-6, with D perhaps TRBD1 (6 bases). Deletions cut 2 bases from V and 0 bases from J, with 14 bases between. The V gene's germline CDR1 is SGHAT and CDR2 FQNNGV. The CDR3 spans 18 residues. CDR3 bases: TGTGCCAGCAGCTTAATAACAGGGCTAAACTCTGGGGCCAACGTCCTGACTTTC. Translated, it gives CASSLITGLNSGANVLTF.

The chain uses TRBV29-1 and TRBJ2-1; the D is unclear. Per the germline V gene, CDR1 is SQVTM and CDR2 is ANQGSEA. Trimming left V 1 base short and J 0 bases short, with 4 bases between. The CDR3 covers 13 residues. This CDR3 reads CSVEADSYNEQFF. In DNA form, the CDR3 reads TGCAGCGTTGAAGCCGACTCCTACAATGAGCAGTTCTTC.

The chain carries TRBV12-3 or TRBV12-4 and TRBJ2-3, with TRBD2 matching 8 bases. V gave up 1 base and J gave up 5 bases; unmatched junction bases: 8. This CDR3 region has 16 residues. The CDR3 reads CASSLVLAGGRDTQYF. The CDR3 DNA reads TGTGCCAGCAGTTTAGTTCTGGCGGGGGGACGAGATACGCAGTATTTT.

The V and J genes are TRBV7-9 and TRBJ2-7; D is possibly TRBD2 (5 bases). The germline V gene encodes CDR1 SEHNR and CDR2 FQNEAQ (reference sequence). V was cut by 5 bases and J by 13 bases, with 18 bases left in between. The CDR3 extends over 12 amino acids. The CDR3 is CASSVVRRELYF. In DNA, the CDR3 is TGTGCCAGCAGCGTAGTCCGCCGGGAATTATACTTC.

The CDR3: CAVGADEQFF. CDR3 sequence (DNA): TGTGCCGTGGGGGCAGATGAGCAGTTCTTC. The rearrangement uses TRBV7-9 and TRBJ2-1; a weak D match, TRBD1 (6 bases). V was clipped by 11 bases and J by 8 bases, with 10 bases between them. This CDR3 is 10 amino acids long. Germline CDR1 and CDR2: SEHNR and FQNEAQ (reference sequence).

The chain is built from TRBV5-1 and TRBJ2-1; 10 nucleotides align to TRBD2. This CDR3 region has 14 residues. Germline lookup yields CDR1 SGHRS and CDR2 YFSETQ. V lost 4 bases to trimming and J lost 8 bases; unmatched junction nucleotides: 6. CDR3 region: CASSLSGGYDEQFF. CDR3 nucleotide sequence: TGCGCCAGCAGCCTTAGCGGGGGGTACGATGAGCAGTTCTTC.

The sample holds a few counts of this clonotype. The CDR3, as DNA: TGTGCCACCAGCAGAGATGTGTCTTCGGGCTACGAGCAGTACTTC. Translating gives CATSRDVSSGYEQYF. The chain links TRBV15 to TRBJ2-7; D gene ambiguous. CDR1 LNHNV and CDR2 YYDKDF come from the germline V gene (reference sequence). The CDR3 runs 15 residues. Trimming took 0 bases from V and 3 from J, leaving 12 bases between them.

At least ten counts were recorded for this clonotype. The chain has TRBV5-1 and TRBJ2-1, with 15 bases that match TRBD2. V lost 4 bases to trimming and J lost 7 bases; unmatched junction nucleotides: 9. Germline lookup yields CDR1 SGHRS and CDR2 YFSETQ. The length of the CDR3 is 17 residues. The CDR3 loop is CASSTGLAGGYSNEQFF. The CDR3 nucleotides are TGCGCCAGCAGCACGGGACTAGCGGGAGGTTATAGTAATGAGCAGTTCTTC.

About this clonotype itself: This could be a read error, since a much larger clone is one nucleotide away. The V gene is TRBV27, the J gene TRBJ1-2; TRBD1 aligns across 9 bases. Germline loops: CDR1 MNHEY, CDR2 SMNVEV (reference sequence). V was clipped by 10 bases and J by 8 bases; unmatched bases: 23. The CDR3 is 17 residues long. The CDR3: CATDVPPLGQGIRGYTF. Here the CDR3 DNA reads TGTGCCACCGATGTACCCCCCCTGGGACAGGGAATTAGGGGCTACACCTTC.

This clonotype was recorded at least ten times. This chain uses TRBV10-2 with TRBJ1-2; D might be TRBD1 (5 bases). Germline V CDR1 and CDR2: WSHSY, SAAADI. Trimming stripped 6 bases from V and 5 bases from J, with 7 bases between. This CDR3 is 11 amino acids long. In DNA, the CDR3 is TGCGCCAGCAGCGGGGGGTATGGCTACACCTTC. This sequence encodes CASSGGYGYTF.

The table lists this clonotype with many counts. This chain connects TRBV11-2 to TRBJ1-2; 7 nucleotides match TRBD1. The CDR3 length is 16 residues. Trimming cost V 4 bases and J 3 bases; bases outside gene matches: 11. Germline CDR1 reads SGHAT; CDR2 reads FQNNGV. CDR3 nucleotide sequence: TGTGCCAGCAGCTATCCATTCAGGGGGAAAGACTATGGCTACACCTTC. Translated: CASSYPFRGKDYGYTF.

This clonotype was seen a handful of times. J is TRBJ2-7 and V is TRBV5-1; D may match TRBD1 or TRBD2 (5 bases each). The CDR3 sequence is 14 residues long. With 3 bases removed from V and 2 bases from J, the gap between germline ends came to 12 bases. CDR1 and CDR2 from the germline V gene are SGHRS and YFSETQ. The CDR3 loop reads CASSSGTETYEQYF. In DNA form, the CDR3 reads TGCGCCAGCAGCTCCGGGACGGAGACCTACGAGCAGTACTTC.

J is TRBJ1-5 and V is TRBV4-1; D gene unclear. The germline V and J ends were trimmed by 1 base and 1 base, with 5 bases remaining between them. CDR1 MGHRA and CDR2 YSYEKL come from the germline V gene. This CDR3 has 14 amino acids. The CDR3 is CASSQGLSNQPQHF. DNA of the CDR3: TGCGCCAGCAGCCAAGGACTCAGCAATCAGCCCCAGCATTTT.

This clonotype was observed at least ten times. This rearrangement joins TRBV7-2 to TRBJ2-5; maybe TRBD2 (5 bases). The CDR3 contains 11 residues. Germline values: CDR1 SGHTA, CDR2 FQGNSA. V was cut by 4 bases and J by 9 bases, with 9 bases left in between. The CDR3 region has the DNA TGTGCCAGCAGCTCCGAGGAGGCCCAGTACTTC. Amino acid sequence: CASSSEEAQYF.

This chain links TRBV6-2 or TRBV6-3 with TRBJ2-1, with 12 bases fitting TRBD2. The length of the CDR3 is 17 residues. Trimming removed 6 bases from V and 9 bases from J; junction bases left unmatched: 15. CDR1 and CDR2 (germline): MNHEY, SVGEGT. The CDR3 sequence: CASRLPMASGREGEQFF. The CDR3 DNA sequence: TGTGCCAGCAGATTACCTATGGCTAGCGGGAGGGAGGGTGAGCAGTTCTTC.

This clonotype was counted many times. The V call is TRBV20-1, the J call TRBJ2-7; the D is unclear. The V gene's germline CDR1 is DFQATT and CDR2 SNEGSKA (reference sequence). V was trimmed by 6 bases and J by 3 bases, leaving 9 bases between them. CDR3 length: 11 amino acids. This CDR3 reads CSARRGYEQYF. CDR3 in DNA: TGCAGTGCCCGCCGCGGCTACGAGCAGTACTTC.

The V call is TRBV5-6, the J call TRBJ2-7; 8 positions match TRBD2. The V and J ends lost 0 bases and 3 bases, in that order; junction bases with no gene match: 5. The CDR3 runs to 15 residues. The germline V gene encodes CDR1 SGHDT and CDR2 YYEEEE. The DNA for the CDR3 is TGTGCCAGCAGCTTGGACGGGAGGGCCGTCTACGAGCAGTACTTC. It codes for CASSLDGRAVYEQYF.

This clonotype was observed a few times. The rearrangement joins TRBV10-3 to TRBJ2-1, with D tentatively TRBD2 (6 bases). This CDR3 is built from 16 residues. Germline V CDR1 and CDR2: ENHRY, SYGVKD. Deletions cut 4 bases from V and 6 bases from J, with 19 bases between. CDR3 region: CAISAFSSEEGNEQFF. Here the CDR3 DNA reads TGTGCCATCAGTGCCTTTTCTAGCGAGGAGGGCAATGAGCAGTTCTTC.

This clonotype was picked up a small number of times. This chain uses TRBV20-1 with TRBJ1-1; tentatively, D is TRBD1 (5 bases). The germline CDR1 and CDR2 sequences are DFQATT and SNEGSKA (reference sequence). V was shortened by 0 bases and J by 3 bases, with 11 bases between the two germline ends. This CDR3 has 14 residues. CDR3 in amino acids: CSAREPGVDTEAFF. CDR3 DNA: TGCAGTGCTAGAGAGCCGGGGGTGGACACTGAAGCTTTCTTT.